This T cell receptor (beta chain) is drawn from a study of blood T cell repertoires in COVID-19. Study information: Acute and convalescent COVID-19 samples came from the United States, Italy and Spain. From T cells, B-cell-depleted T cells, or PBMCs came the material, which was cDNA or gDNA.

The CDR3 loop spans 14 amino acids. The germline V gene encodes CDR1 LNHDA and CDR2 SQIVND (reference sequence). V gave up 5 bases and J gave up 1 base, with 11 bases separating them. The method was immunoSEQ multiplex PCR; TCRdb's version includes in-frame clones alone and lacks a portion of them. Altogether 200,000 to 250,000 clones are present, about 85% being singletons, with the ten largest covering roughly 2%. Only one count was recorded for this clone. The sequenced sample was peripheral blood. The chain carries TRBV19 and TRBJ2-5; weak D call: TRBD2 (6 bases). This TCR was sampled from a man in his thirties or forties who had recovered from COVID-19. The CDR3 loop is CASSPGSFQETQYF. The CDR3, as DNA: TGTGCCAGTAGTCCCGGGAGCTTCCAAGAGACCCAGTACTTC.